This TCR beta chain derives from a study of shared clonotypes between healthy human individuals. The trim removed 4 bases at V and 6 bases at J, leaving 12 bases unmatched. This CDR3 has 16 amino acids. From germline, CDR1 is SGHDT and CDR2 YYEEEE. The table came from immunoSEQ multiplex PCR; TCRdb's copy has only in-frame clones and leaves some out. The sample consists of under 2.5 million clones, 85% to 95% of them appearing once. The chain has TRBV5-6 and TRBJ2-7; 11 nucleotides match TRBD1. Sequenced sample: naive CD4+ T cells from PBMCs. Noted subset: CD45RA+ positively selected. The source of this sequence is a man in his late teens or twenties in good health. Some clones in this sample may be carry-over from other donors' samples. CDR3 coding DNA: TGTGCCAGCAGCAGGGCACAGGACAGGGGGCTTGGCGAGCAGTACTTC. The encoded protein is CASSRAQDRGLGEQYF.